The sequence of this T cell receptor (beta chain) was determined in a study of control samples from healthy donors and cancer patients. Germline V CDR1 and CDR2: SGDLS, YYNGEE. CDR3 length: 14 amino acids. Trimming removed 2 bases at V and 2 bases at J, with 8 bases between. Produced via immunoSEQ multiplex PCR; TCRdb's table is partial and in-frame only. The repertoire holds more than 140,000 clones, with about 89% as singletons. The TCR originated in a man between 18 and 35 years old in good health. The J gene is TRBJ2-4, the V gene TRBV9, with D perhaps given as TRBD1 or TRBD2 (6 bases each). Source material: blood. Here the CDR3 reads CASSVGGSKNIQYF. The CDR3 DNA follows: TGTGCCAGCAGCGTGGGGGGCTCCAAAAACATTCAGTACTTC.